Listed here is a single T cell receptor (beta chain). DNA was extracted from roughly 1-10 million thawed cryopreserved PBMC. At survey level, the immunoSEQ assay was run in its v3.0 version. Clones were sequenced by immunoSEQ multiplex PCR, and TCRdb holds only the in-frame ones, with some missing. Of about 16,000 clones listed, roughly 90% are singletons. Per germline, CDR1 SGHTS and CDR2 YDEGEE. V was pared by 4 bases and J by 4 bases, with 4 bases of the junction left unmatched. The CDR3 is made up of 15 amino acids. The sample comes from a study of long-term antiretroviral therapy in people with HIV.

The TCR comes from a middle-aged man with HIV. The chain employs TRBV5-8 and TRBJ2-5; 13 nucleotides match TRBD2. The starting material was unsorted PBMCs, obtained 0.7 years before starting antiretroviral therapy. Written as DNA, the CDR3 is TGTGCCAGCAGCAACCGACTAGCGGGAGGAGAGACCCAGTACTTC. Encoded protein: CASSNRLAGGETQYF.